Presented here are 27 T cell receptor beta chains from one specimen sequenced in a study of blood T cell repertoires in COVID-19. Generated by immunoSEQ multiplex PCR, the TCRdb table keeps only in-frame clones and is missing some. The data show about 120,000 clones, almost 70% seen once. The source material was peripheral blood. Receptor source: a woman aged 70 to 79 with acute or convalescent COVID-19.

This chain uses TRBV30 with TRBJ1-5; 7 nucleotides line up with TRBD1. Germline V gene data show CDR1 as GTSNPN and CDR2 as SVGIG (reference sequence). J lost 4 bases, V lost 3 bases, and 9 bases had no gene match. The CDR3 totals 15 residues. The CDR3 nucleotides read TGTGCCTGGAGAAGAGAAGACAGGGATAATCAGCCCCAGCATTTT. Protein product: CAWRREDRDNQPQHF. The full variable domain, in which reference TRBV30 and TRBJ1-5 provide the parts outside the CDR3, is SQTIHQWPATLVQPVGSPLSLECTVEGTSNPNLYWYRQAAGRGLQLLFYSVGIGQISSEVPQNLSASRPQDRQFILSSKKLLLSDSGFYLCAWRREDRDNQPQHFGDGTRLSIL.

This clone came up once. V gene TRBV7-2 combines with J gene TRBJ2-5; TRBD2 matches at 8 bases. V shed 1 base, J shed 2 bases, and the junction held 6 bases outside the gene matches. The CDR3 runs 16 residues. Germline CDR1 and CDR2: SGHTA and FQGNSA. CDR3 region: CASSLVSGRFQETQYF. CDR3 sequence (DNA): TGTGCCAGCAGCTTAGTGAGCGGGAGATTTCAAGAGACCCAGTACTTC.

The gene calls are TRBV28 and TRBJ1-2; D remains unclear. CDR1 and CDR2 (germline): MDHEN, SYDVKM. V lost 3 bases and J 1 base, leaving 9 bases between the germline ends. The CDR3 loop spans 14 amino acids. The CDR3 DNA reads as TGTGCCAGCAGTTTGACCGGGAATAACTATGGCTACACCTTC. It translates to CASSLTGNNYGYTF.

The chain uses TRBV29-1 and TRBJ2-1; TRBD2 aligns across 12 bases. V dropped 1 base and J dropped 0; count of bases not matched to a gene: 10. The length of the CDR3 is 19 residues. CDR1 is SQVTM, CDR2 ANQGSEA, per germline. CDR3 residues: CSVEGPLAGGPSSYNEQFF. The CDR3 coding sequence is TGCAGCGTTGAAGGACCACTAGCGGGAGGACCAAGCTCCTACAATGAGCAGTTCTTC.

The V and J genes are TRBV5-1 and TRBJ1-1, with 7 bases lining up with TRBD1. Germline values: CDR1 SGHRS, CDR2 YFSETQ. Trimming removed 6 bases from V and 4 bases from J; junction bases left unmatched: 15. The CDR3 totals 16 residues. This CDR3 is CASTSGQTGAATEAFF. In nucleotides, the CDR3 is TGCGCCAGCACCTCGGGACAGACTGGGGCGGCCACTGAAGCTTTCTTT.

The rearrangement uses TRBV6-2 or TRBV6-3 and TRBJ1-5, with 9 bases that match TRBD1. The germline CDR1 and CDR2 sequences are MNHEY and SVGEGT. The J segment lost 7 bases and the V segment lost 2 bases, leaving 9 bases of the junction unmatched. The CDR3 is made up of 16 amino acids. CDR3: CASSYSSGTGSQPQHF. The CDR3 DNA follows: TGTGCCAGCAGTTACAGCAGCGGGACAGGGTCCCAGCCCCAGCATTTT.

CDR3 coding DNA: TGCACCAGCAGCCAAGTCGCAGCGGGAGGGACAGATACGCAGTATTTT. Its translation: CTSSQVAAGGTDTQYF. The V gene is TRBV1, the J gene TRBJ2-3; the DNA was not compared with TRBD2, the D call given in the table. TRBV1 is classified as a pseudogene. This CDR3 region has 16 residues.

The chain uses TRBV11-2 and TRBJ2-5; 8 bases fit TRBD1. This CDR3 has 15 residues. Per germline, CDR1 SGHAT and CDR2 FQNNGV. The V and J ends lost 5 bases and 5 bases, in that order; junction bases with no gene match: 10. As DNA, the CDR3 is TGTGCCAGCAGCCAGGGGGCAGGTCAACACGAGACCCAGTACTTC. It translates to CASSQGAGQHETQYF.

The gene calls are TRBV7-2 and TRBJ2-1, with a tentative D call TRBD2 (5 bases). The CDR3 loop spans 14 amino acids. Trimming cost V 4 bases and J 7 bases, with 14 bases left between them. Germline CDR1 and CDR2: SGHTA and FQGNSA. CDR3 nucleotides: TGTGCCAGCAGCTCAATACTAGTTCGGAATGAGCAGTTCTTC. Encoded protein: CASSSILVRNEQFF. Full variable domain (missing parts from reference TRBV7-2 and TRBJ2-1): GAGVSQSPSNKVTEKGKDVELRCDPISGHTALYWYRQSLGQGLEFLIYFQGNSAPDKSGLPSDRFSAERTGGSVSTLTIQRTQQEDSAVYLCASSSILVRNEQFFGPGTRLTVL.

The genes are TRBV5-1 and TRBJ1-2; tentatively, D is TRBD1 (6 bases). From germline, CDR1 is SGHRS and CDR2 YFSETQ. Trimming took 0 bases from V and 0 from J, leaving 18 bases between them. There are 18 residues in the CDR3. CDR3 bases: TGCGCCAGCAGCTTGGACGCCAGGGGTGGAAAGGCTAACTATGGCTACACCTTC. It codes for CASSLDARGGKANYGYTF. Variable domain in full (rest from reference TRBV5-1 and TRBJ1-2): KAGVTQTPRYLIKTRGQQVTLSCSPISGHRSVSWYQQTPGQGLQFLFEYFSETQRNKGNFPGRFSGRQFSNSRSEMNVSTLELGDSALYLCASSLDARGGKANYGYTFGSGTRLTVV.

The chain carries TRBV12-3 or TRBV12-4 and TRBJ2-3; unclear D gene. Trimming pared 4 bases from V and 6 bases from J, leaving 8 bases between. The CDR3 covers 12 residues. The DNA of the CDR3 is TGTGCCAGCAGTTCTACGAAGGATACGCAGTATTTT. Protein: CASSSTKDTQYF.

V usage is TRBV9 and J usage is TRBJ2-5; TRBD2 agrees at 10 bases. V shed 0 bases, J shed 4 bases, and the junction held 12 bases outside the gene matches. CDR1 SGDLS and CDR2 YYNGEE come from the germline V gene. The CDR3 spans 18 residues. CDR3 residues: CASSVGASGGASAETQYF. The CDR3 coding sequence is TGTGCCAGCAGCGTAGGAGCCAGCGGGGGGGCGTCGGCAGAGACCCAGTACTTC.

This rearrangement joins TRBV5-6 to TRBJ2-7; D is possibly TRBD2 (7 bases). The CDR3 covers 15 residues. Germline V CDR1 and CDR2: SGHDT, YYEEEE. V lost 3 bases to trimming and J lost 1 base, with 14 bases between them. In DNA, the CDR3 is TGTGCCAGCAGCTCAACAGGGAGGGTGTCCTACGAGCAGTACTTC. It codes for CASSSTGRVSYEQYF.

CDR3 in amino acids: CSALREIEAFF. DNA for the CDR3: TGCAGCGCCCTTCGGGAGATTGAAGCTTTCTTT. J is TRBJ1-1 and V is TRBV29-1, with D hard to call. Germline loops: CDR1 SQVTM, CDR2 ANQGSEA. The CDR3 is 11 amino acids. Between the trimmed V and J ends, which lost 7 bases and 7 bases, there was a span of 13 bases.

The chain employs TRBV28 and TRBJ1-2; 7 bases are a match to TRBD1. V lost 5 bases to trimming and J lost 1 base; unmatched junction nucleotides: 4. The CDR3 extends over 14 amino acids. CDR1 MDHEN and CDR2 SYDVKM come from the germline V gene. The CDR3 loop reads CASSPNRGNYGYTF. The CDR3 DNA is TGTGCCAGCAGTCCTAACAGGGGTAACTATGGCTACACCTTC.

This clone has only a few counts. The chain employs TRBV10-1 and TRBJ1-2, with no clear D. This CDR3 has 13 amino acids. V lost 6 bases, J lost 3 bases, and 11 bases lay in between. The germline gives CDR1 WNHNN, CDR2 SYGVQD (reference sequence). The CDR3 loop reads CASRGDGDYGYTF. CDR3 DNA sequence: TGCGCCAGCAGGGGAGACGGAGACTATGGCTACACCTTC.

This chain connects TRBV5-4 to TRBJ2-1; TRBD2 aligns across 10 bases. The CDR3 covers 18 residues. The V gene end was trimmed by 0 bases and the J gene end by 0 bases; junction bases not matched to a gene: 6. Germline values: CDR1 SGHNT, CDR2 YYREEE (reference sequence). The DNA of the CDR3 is TGTGCCAGCAGCTTGGGGAGCCCTAGCGGGAGCTCCTACAATGAGCAGTTCTTC. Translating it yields CASSLGSPSGSSYNEQFF.

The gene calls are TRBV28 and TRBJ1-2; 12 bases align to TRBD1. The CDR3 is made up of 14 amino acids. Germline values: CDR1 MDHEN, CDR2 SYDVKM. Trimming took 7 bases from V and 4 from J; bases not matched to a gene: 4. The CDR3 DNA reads TGTGCCAGCATCGGGACAGGGGGCGTCTATGGCTACACCTTC. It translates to CASIGTGGVYGYTF.

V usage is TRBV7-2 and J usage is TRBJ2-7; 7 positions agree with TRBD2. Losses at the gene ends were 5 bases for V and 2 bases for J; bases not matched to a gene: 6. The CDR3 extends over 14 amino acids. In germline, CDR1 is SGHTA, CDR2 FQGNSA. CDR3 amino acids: CASSVGLRTYEQYF. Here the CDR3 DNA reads TGTGCCAGCAGCGTGGGACTACGTACCTACGAGCAGTACTTC.

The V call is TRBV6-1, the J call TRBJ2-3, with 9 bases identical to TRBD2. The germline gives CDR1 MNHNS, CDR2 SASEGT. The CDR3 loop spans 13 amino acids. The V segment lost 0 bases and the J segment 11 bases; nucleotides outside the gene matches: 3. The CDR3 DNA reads TGTGCCAGCAGTGAAGCGCTACTAGCGGGGCAGTATTTT. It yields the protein CASSEALLAGQYF.

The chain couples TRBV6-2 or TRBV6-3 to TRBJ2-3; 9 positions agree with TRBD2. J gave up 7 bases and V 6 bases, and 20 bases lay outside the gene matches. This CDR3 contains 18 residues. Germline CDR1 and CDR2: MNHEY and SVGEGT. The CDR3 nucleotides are TGTGCCAGCAGCCCATACACCGGACTAAGCGGGGGGCTATATACGCAGTATTTT. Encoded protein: CASSPYTGLSGGLYTQYF.

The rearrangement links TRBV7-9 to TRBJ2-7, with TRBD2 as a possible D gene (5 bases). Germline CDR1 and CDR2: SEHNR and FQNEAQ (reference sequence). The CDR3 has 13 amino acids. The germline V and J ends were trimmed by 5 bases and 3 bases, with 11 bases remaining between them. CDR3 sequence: CASSRARGYEQYF. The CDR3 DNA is TGTGCCAGCAGCCGTGCACGGGGCTACGAGCAGTACTTC.

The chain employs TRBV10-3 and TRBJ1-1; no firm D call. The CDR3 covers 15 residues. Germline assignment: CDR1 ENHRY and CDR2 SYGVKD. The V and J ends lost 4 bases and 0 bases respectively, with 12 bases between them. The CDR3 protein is CAISGSGAMNTEAFF. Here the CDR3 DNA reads TGTGCCATCAGTGGAAGTGGTGCGATGAACACTGAAGCTTTCTTT.

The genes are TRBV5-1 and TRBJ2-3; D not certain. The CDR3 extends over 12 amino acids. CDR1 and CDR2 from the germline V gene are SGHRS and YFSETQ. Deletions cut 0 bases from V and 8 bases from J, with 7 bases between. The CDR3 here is CASSLDERTQYF. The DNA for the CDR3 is TGCGCCAGCAGCTTGGATGAGCGTACGCAGTATTTT.

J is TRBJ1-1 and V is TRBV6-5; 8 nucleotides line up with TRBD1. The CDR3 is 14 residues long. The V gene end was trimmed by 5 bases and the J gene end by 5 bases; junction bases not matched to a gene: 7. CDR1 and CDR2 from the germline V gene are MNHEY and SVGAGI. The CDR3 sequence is CASSRTGSGTEAFF. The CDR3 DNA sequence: TGTGCCAGCAGTCGGACAGGGTCAGGGACTGAAGCTTTCTTT.

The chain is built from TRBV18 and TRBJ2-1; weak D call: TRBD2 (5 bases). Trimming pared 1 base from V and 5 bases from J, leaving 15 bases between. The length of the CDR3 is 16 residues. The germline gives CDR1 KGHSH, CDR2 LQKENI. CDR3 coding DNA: TGTGCCAGCTCACCACTCCACTACGGACTCCACAATGAGCAGTTCTTC. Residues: CASSPLHYGLHNEQFF. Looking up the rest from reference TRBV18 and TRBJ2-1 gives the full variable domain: NAGVMQNPRHLVRRRGQEARLRCSPMKGHSHVYWYRQLPEEGLKFMVYLQKENIIDESGMPKERFSAEFPKEGPSILRIQQVVRGDSAAYFCASSPLHYGLHNEQFFGPGTRLTVL.

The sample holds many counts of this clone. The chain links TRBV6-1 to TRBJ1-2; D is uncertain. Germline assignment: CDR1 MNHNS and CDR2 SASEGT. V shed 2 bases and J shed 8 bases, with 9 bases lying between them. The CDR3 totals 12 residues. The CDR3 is CASSERGLGYTF. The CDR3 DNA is TGTGCCAGCAGTGAACGAGGTCTCGGCTACACCTTC.